This paragraph reports one T cell receptor beta chain. Its target is unknown. This entry comes from a study of cytomegalovirus exposure and HLA in healthy donors. Separation from the roughly 700-subject first cohort characterized the roughly 120-subject validation cohort, to which the donors belonged. This table comes from immunoSEQ multiplex PCR, and its TCRdb copy is limited to in-frame clones, with some not included. The repertoire holds under 150,000 clones, roughly 90% seen once, with about 6.9% in the top ten. This CDR3 contains 15 residues. V lost 0 bases to trimming and J lost 0 bases, with 9 bases between them. Germline V CDR1 and CDR2: SGHRS, YFSETQ. Whole-study results and caveats: First-cohort TCR clusters were later found to tend to co-occur in the 120 or so validation repertoires.

Sequenced input: PBMCs. The genes are TRBV5-1 and TRBJ1-2; D might be TRBD1 (5 bases). The clonotype was recovered from a woman aged 18-35 years in good health and CMV-seropositive. CDR3 region: CASSLEGPTNYGYTF. Written as DNA, the CDR3 is TGCGCCAGCAGCTTGGAGGGGCCCACTAACTATGGCTACACCTTC.